The clone carrying this T cell receptor (beta chain) was detected a few times. TCRdb's table, derived via immunoSEQ multiplex PCR, lists solely in-frame clones and lacks some. The sample yields about 190,000 clones, 88% seen once. The sample belongs to a study of blood T cell repertoires in COVID-19. The wider study: Sites across the United States, Italy and Spain contributed samples from acute and convalescent COVID-19.

The germline V gene has CDR1 SGHRS and CDR2 YFSETQ. The CDR3 loop spans 15 amino acids. V lost 0 bases and J lost 3, with 13 bases in between. The chain links TRBV5-1 to TRBJ2-7; D possibly corresponds to TRBD2 (5 bases). This sequence was found in a man aged 40-49 years with active or convalescent COVID-19. Sequencing was done on a sample of peripheral blood. This CDR3 is CASSLGSGVHYEQYF. As DNA, the CDR3 is TGCGCCAGCAGCTTGGGTTCCGGGGTACACTACGAGCAGTACTTC.